What follows are 9 T cell receptor beta chains derived from one specimen sequenced in a study of glioma-infiltrating T cells. The iRepertoire nested amplicon-rescue multiplex PCR amplified TCR alpha and beta CDR3s from RNA. TCRdb processed the multiplex PCR reads anew with MiXCR; each CDR3 protein has one entry. The sample contains 4,900 or so distinct CDR3 sequences, more than 25% of which appear only once. The sequenced sample consisted of glioma tissue, nonneoplastic brain tissue, or PBMCs (not recorded which). Source of these receptors: a human donor with low-grade glioma or glioblastoma, undergoing nonglioma brain surgery, or in good health (not recorded which).

This clonotype has just one count. The rearrangement joins TRBV28 to TRBJ1-1, with a weak D call TRBD1 (6 bases). This CDR3 contains 16 residues. CDR1 is MDHEN and CDR2 is SYDVKM in the germline V gene. CDR3 in DNA: TGTGTTAGCAGTCCCCGACAGGTCCTAAAGGGGACTGAAGCTTTCTTT. Translating it yields CVSSPRQVLKGTEAFF.

This clonotype was seen repeatedly, ten times or more. CDR3 nucleotide sequence: TGTGCCAGCAGCCTCCAACGGGGCCAGACCCAGTACTTC. This codes for CASSLQRGQTQYF. This chain uses TRBV3-1 with TRBJ2-5; D might be TRBD1 or TRBD2, each matching 5 bases. CDR1 and CDR2 (germline): LGHDT, YNNKEL (reference sequence). The CDR3 runs 13 residues. The V gene lost 4 bases and the J gene lost 6 bases, with 12 bases spanning the gap.

This clonotype is categorized as medium-sized. V is TRBV25-1 and J is TRBJ2-3; TRBD1 might be the D (5 bases). Looked up from germline, CDR1 is MGHDK and CDR2 is SYGVNS. Trimming left V 6 bases short and J 3 bases short, with 10 bases between. The CDR3 sequence is 13 residues long. CDR3: CASSQGRTDTQYF. For the CDR3, the DNA is TGTGCCAGCAGCCAGGGTCGTACAGATACGCAGTATTTT. Full variable domain (rest looked up from reference TRBV25-1 and TRBJ2-3): EADIYQTPRYLVIGTGKKITLECSQTMGHDKMYWYQQDPGMELHLIHYSYGVNSTEKGDLSSESTVSRIRTEHFPLTLESARPSHTSQYLCASSQGRTDTQYFGPGTRLTVL.

By share of the sample, this clonotype is medium-sized. The CDR3 region is CASSLAGGIQETQYF. CDR3 bases: TGCGCCAGCAGCCTCGCGGGGGGGATCCAAGAGACCCAGTACTTC. The chain is built from TRBV4-1 and TRBJ2-5; TRBD2 agrees at 9 bases. J was trimmed by 1 base and V by 4 bases; bases with no gene match: 4. CDR1 and CDR2 from the germline V gene are MGHRA and YSYEKL. The length of the CDR3 is 15 residues.

Sample share makes this clonotype medium-sized (0.01 to 0.1%). The chain employs TRBV28 and TRBJ2-3, with 12 bases identical to TRBD2. This CDR3 has 16 residues. CDR1 is MDHEN and CDR2 is SYDVKM in the germline V gene. V was pared by 2 bases and J by 5 bases, with 5 bases of the junction left unmatched. The CDR3 here is CASSLLAGGRGDTQYF. CDR3 nucleotide sequence: TGTGCCAGCAGTTTACTAGCGGGGGGGCGAGGAGATACGCAGTATTTT.

This clonotype showed up many times. Written as DNA, the CDR3 is TGTGCCAGCAGCTTCCAACATACAGGCACCTACGAGCAGTACTTC. Translated: CASSFQHTGTYEQYF. The genes are TRBV12-3 or TRBV12-4 and TRBJ2-7; possibly TRBD1 for D (5 bases). Trimming shortened V by 6 bases and J by 2 bases, and 17 bases separated the two germline ends. The CDR3 runs to 15 residues.

By its share, this clonotype is medium-sized (0.01 to 0.1%). This chain uses TRBV4-1 with TRBJ1-5; no reliable D call. This CDR3 has 16 amino acids. The V end lost 0 bases, the J end lost 0 bases, and 9 bases lay between the germline ends. The germline CDR1 and CDR2 sequences are MGHRA and YSYEKL. The CDR3 loop is CASSQDQVFSNQPQHF. The CDR3 bases are TGCGCCAGCAGCCAAGATCAAGTTTTTAGCAATCAGCCCCAGCATTTT.

With regard to this clonotype: A junction end diverges from the germline sequence, so it may reflect a read error. The chain couples TRBV4-1 to TRBJ2-1; TRBD2 is a possible D gene (5 bases). This CDR3 contains 18 residues. Germline assignment: CDR1 MGHRA and CDR2 YSYEKL. The CDR3 is CASTQDPIGLAHYNDQFF. The CDR3 DNA follows: TGCGCCAGCACCCAAGACCCTATCGGGCTAGCTCACTACAATGATCAGTTCTTC.

This clonotype occurred many times. The chain is built from TRBV9 and TRBJ2-3; D ambiguous. V lost 4 bases, J lost 3 bases, and 9 bases lay in between. Germline V CDR1 and CDR2: SGDLS, YYNGEE. The CDR3 totals 13 residues. The chain's CDR3 is CASSPPATDTQYF. The CDR3 DNA sequence: TGTGCCAGCAGCCCTCCGGCTACAGATACGCAGTATTTT.